The clone carrying this TCR beta chain has only a few counts. Its antigen is not known. The data originate from a study of T-cell reconstitution after alpha-beta-depleted transplantation in children. Study results and caveats: From surviving recipient T cells and thymic progenitors came the high day-60 TCRbeta diversity observed in some patients. Several hundred expanded graft clones reportedly supplied alpha-beta T cells about two months after transplant. From newly produced T cells came most of the T-cell counts and diversity one year after transplant.

V was trimmed by 5 bases and J by 5 bases, leaving 14 bases between them. Per the germline V gene, CDR1 is SGHTA and CDR2 is FQGNSA. This CDR3 is built from 14 residues. Preparing the TCRbeta library involved the use of unique molecular identifiers. TCRdb re-called the PCR reads with MiXCR, one entry per CDR3 protein. The sample yields 330,000 or so distinct CDR3 sequences, 10% seen once. This specimen was PBMCs, taken before TCRalphabeta/CD19-depleted stem cell transplant. The chain couples TRBV7-2 to TRBJ2-3; D may be TRBD1 (6 bases). The TCR was taken from a boy under two years old with acute myeloid leukemia, due to receive a stem cell transplant. The CDR3 DNA is TGTGCCAGCAGCCCCCGTAGGGGGAGAGATACGCAGTATTTT. Amino acids: CASSPRRGRDTQYF.